The clone carrying this T cell receptor beta chain has only a few counts. The antigen remains undetermined. The PCR employed 60 Vbeta primers together with 13 Jbeta primers. In the study's own analysis: Later reanalysis found 70 million to 95 million unique TCR beta chains, about 11 million of them shared. Assay: immunoSEQ multiplex PCR; the TCRdb copy retains only in-frame clones and omits some. V and J calls and clone size are given by that table; D and trimming were obtained from the DNA. The data show more than 95,000 clones, roughly 17% seen once. These data belong to a study of cytomegalovirus exposure and HLA in healthy donors. Study-level findings and limits: In a later analysis, DRB1 alleles had the most associated TCRs; HLA-C alleles the fewest. Despite most TCR sequences being rare, some public TCRs occurred in many donors. Based on reports, TCR beta sequences accurately predicted HLA-A and HLA-B alleles for most subjects.

This CDR3 is built from 16 residues. Germline V lookup: CDR1 SEHNR, CDR2 FQNEAQ (reference sequence). The V segment lost 3 bases and the J segment 7 bases; nucleotides outside the gene matches: 9. Sequenced: PBMCs. The rearrangement uses TRBV7-9 and TRBJ2-1, with TRBD2 identical over 10 bases. The receptor's source is a female donor in good health and CMV-seropositive. In nucleotides, the CDR3 is TGTGCCAGCAGCTTGGGGAAGCGGGGGGGCCCAAATGAGCAGTTCTTC. Translation gives CASSLGKRGGPNEQFF.